This T cell receptor beta chain comes out of a study of blood T cell repertoires in COVID-19. Study-wide context: Samples came from the United States, Italy and Spain, spanning acute and convalescent COVID-19.

Method: immunoSEQ multiplex PCR; TCRdb's copy keeps in-frame clones and lacks some. The table includes 330,000 or so clones, 88% detected once. Within 2 weeks of study entry, exposed participants had contacted a PCR-confirmed or clinician-diagnosed COVID-19 case. Losses at the gene ends were 4 bases for V and 1 base for J; bases not matched to a gene: 10. Germline V lookup: CDR1 SGHRS, CDR2 YFSETQ. CDR3 size: 18 residues. This TCR was recovered from a woman in her 30s who had been exposed to COVID-19. The source material was PBMCs or T cells enriched from blood (not recorded which). The V gene is TRBV5-1, the J gene TRBJ2-3; 12 bases line up with TRBD2. The CDR3 sequence: CASSPTRTSGTGTDTQYF. DNA of the CDR3: TGCGCCAGCAGCCCCACCCGGACTAGCGGGACGGGCACAGATACGCAGTATTTT.